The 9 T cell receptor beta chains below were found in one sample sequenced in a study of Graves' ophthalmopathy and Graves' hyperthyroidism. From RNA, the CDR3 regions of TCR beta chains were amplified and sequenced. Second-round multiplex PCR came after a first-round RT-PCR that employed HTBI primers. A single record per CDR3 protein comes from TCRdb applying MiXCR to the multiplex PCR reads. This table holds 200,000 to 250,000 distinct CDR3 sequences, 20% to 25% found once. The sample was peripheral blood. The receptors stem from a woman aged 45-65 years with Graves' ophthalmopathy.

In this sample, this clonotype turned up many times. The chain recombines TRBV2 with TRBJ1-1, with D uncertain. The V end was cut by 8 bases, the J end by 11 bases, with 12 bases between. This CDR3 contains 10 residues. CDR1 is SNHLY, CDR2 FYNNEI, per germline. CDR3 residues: CASRGAQAFF. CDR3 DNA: TGTGCCAGCCGTGGCGCGCAGGCTTTCTTT.

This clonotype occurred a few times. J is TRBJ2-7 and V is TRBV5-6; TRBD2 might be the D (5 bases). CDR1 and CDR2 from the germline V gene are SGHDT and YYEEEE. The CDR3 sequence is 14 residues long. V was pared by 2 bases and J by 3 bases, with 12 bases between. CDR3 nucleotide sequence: TGTGCCAGCAGCTTCACTAGATTTAGCTACGAGCAGTACTTC. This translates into CASSFTRFSYEQYF.

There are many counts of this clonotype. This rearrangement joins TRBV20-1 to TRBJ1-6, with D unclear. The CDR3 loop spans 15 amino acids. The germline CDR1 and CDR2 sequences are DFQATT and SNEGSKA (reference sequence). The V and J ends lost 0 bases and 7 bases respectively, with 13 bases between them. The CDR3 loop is CSARDPKGDNSPLHF. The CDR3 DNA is TGCAGTGCTAGAGATCCAAAGGGAGACAATTCACCCCTCCACTTT.

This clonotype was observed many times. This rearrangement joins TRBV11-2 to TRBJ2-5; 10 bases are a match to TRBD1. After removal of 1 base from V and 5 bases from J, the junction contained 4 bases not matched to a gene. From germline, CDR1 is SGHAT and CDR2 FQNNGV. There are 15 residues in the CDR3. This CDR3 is CASSLVGTGAETQYF. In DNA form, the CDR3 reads TGTGCCAGCAGCTTAGTCGGGACAGGGGCCGAGACCCAGTACTTC.

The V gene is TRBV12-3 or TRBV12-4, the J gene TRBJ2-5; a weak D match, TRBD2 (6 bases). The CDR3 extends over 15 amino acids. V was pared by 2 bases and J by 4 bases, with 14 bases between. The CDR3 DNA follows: TGTGCCAGCAGTTTAATCCCACAGGAGGGAGAGACCCAGTACTTC. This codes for CASSLIPQEGETQYF.

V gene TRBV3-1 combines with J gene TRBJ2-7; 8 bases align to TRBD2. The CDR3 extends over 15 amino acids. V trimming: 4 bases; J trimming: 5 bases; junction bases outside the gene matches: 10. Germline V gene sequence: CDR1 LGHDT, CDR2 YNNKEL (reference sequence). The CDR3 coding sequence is TGTGCCAGCAGCCTGCGTTCGGGAGGGACCGACGAGCAGTACTTC. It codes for CASSLRSGGTDEQYF.

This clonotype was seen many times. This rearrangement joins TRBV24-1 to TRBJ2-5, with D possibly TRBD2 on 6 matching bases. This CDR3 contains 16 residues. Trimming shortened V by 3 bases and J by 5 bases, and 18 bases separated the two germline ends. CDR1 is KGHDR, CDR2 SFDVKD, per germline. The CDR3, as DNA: TGTGCCACCAGTGATCCCCCTTCGGAGGGCCGGGAGACCCAGTACTTC. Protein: CATSDPPSEGRETQYF.

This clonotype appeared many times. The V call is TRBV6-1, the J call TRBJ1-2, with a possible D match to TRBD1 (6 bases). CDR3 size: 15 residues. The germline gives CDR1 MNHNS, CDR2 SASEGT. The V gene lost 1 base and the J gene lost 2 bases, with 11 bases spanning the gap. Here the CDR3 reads CASSEGTARNYGYTF. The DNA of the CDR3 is TGTGCCAGCAGTGAAGGGACAGCGCGCAACTATGGCTACACCTTC.

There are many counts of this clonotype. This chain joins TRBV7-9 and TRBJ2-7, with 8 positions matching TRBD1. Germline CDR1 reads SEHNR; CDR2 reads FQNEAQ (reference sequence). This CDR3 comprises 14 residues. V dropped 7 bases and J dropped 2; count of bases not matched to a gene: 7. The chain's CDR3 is CASTPGQGTYEQYF. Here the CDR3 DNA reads TGTGCCAGCACCCCCGGACAGGGAACCTACGAGCAGTACTTC. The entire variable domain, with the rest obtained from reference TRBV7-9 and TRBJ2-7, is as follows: DTGVSQNPRHKITKRGQNVTFRCDPISEHNRLYWYRQTLGQGPEFLTYFQNEAQLEKSRLLSDRFSAERPKGSFSTLEIQRTEQGDSAMYLCASTPGQGTYEQYFGPGTRLTVT.